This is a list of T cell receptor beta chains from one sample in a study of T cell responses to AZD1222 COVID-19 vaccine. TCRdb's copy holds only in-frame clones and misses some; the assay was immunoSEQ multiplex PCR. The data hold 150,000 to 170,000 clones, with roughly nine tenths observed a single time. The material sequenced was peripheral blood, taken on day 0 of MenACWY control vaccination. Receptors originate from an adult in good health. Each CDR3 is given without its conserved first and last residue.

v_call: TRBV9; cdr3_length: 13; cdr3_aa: ASSGGTVNNSPLH
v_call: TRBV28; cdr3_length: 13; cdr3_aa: ASSSADRGLGALH
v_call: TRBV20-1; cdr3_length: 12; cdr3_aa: SASVGGGNQPQH
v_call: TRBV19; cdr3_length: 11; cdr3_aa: ASRGGGNQPQH
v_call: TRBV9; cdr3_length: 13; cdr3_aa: ASSVAGGLEDTQY
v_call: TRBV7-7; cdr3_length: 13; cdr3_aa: ASSLEAGAYNEQF
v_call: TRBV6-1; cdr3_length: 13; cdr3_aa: ASIGPPANTGELF
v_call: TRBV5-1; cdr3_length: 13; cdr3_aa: ASSLGLGGNYGYT
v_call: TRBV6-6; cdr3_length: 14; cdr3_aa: ASSYSRTAYNSPLH
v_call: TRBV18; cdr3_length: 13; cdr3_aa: ASSPQTGRANVLT
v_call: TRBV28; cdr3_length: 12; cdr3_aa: ASSFDRVVGETF
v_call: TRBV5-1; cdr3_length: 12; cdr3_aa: ASNQRGAQDTQY
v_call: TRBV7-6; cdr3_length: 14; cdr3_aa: ASSQPRTALQETQY
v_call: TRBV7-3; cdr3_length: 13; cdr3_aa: ASSFPTGRGTEAF
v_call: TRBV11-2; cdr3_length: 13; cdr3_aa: ASSLRHSWGDTQY
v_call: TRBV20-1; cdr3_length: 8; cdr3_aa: SATNNEQF